These T cell receptor beta chains were read from a single sample in a study of blood T cells in healthy people across ages. TCRdb processed the 5' RACE reads anew with MiXCR; each CDR3 protein has one entry. In the table there are 1.5 million to 2 million distinct CDR3 sequences, about 30% of which are singletons. The sequenced material came from blood. Receptors were obtained from a woman aged 25 to 39 in good health. Both conserved end residues are part of each CDR3. D genes are given only for firm matches. Some rows mark clone size as missing; the rest say once, few, many or name a class of expanded clone.

-	TRBV5-1	-	TRBJ2-2	CASSLGDSPYGELFF	TGCGCCAGCAGCTTGGGGGACTCTCCCTACGGGGAGCTGTTTTTT
-	TRBV10-3	many	TRBJ2-3	CAISAAGGKGEDTQYF	TGTGCCATCAGTGCGGCAGGGGGGAAAGGAGAAGATACGCAGTATTTT
TRBD1	TRBV6-5	-	TRBJ1-1	CASSYQTGRSPEAFF	TGTGCCAGCAGTTACCAGACAGGGAGGTCTCCTGAAGCTTTCTTT
TRBD1	TRBV10-3	few	TRBJ1-2	CAISSNPRDSSYGYTF	TGTGCCATCAGCTCCAATCCCCGGGACAGCAGTTATGGCTACACCTTC
TRBD2	TRBV5-1	few	TRBJ2-7	CASSSEPGLVVEQYF	TGCGCCAGCAGCTCAGAACCGGGACTAGTTGTCGAGCAGTACTTC
-	TRBV15	once	TRBJ2-1	CAASRDHAATTNEQFF	TGTGCCGCCAGCAGAGATCATGCGGCTACGACCAATGAGCAGTTCTTC
-	TRBV20-1	many	TRBJ2-5	CSAEQTGWTETQYF	TGCAGTGCTGAACAAACAGGGTGGACGGAGACCCAGTACTTC
-	TRBV6-6	-	TRBJ1-2	CASSYSADGYTF	TGTGCCAGCAGTTACTCCGCGGACGGCTACACCTTC
TRBD2	TRBV18	-	TRBJ2-1	CASSPWTSRSDEQFF	TGTGCCAGCTCACCCTGGACTAGCAGGAGCGATGAGCAGTTCTTC
-	TRBV4-3	many	TRBJ2-1	CASSKGREQGRRFF	TGCGCCAGCAGCAAAGGACGGGAACAGGGGAGGAGGTTCTTC
TRBD1	TRBV7-9	-	TRBJ1-2	CASSSTSTGVGYTF	TGTGCCAGCAGCTCTACTTCGACAGGGGTAGGTTACACCTTC
-	TRBV28	few	TRBJ2-7	CASSPSTGFNEQYF	TGTGCCAGCAGTCCCTCGACCGGGTTCAACGAGCAGTACTTC
TRBD2	TRBV11-2	-	TRBJ2-1	CASSFTRGLAGGQRQFF	TGTGCCAGCAGTTTCACCCGTGGACTAGCGGGGGGGCAAAGGCAGTTCTTC
-	TRBV6-1	few	TRBJ1-1	CASRRYTEAFF	TGTGCCAGCAGGCGGTACACTGAAGCTTTCTTT
TRBD2	TRBV7-9	many	TRBJ2-7	CASRRSGAGTHEQYF	TGTGCCAGCAGAAGGAGCGGGGCGGGGACCCACGAGCAGTACTTC
-	TRBV7-2	few	TRBJ2-7	CASSYPEGSGTYEQYF	TGTGCCAGCAGCTACCCGGAGGGTAGCGGTACCTACGAGCAGTACTTC
-	TRBV5-1	-	TRBJ2-4	CASRDSLLAKNIQYF	TGCGCCAGCAGGGACAGCCTTCTAGCCAAAAACATTCAGTACTTC
TRBD2	TRBV20-1	-	TRBJ2-1	CSARSGGRYSEQFF	TGCAGTGCTCGCTCGGGAGGGCGCTACAGTGAGCAGTTCTTC
TRBD2	TRBV6-1	-	TRBJ2-5	CASSGDAGESQYF	TGTGCCAGCAGTGGGGACGCGGGAGAGTCCCAGTACTTC
TRBD1	TRBV6-6	-	TRBJ2-1	CASGAGGNEQFF	TGTGCCAGCGGAGCAGGGGGCAATGAGCAGTTCTTC
-	TRBV6-6	many	TRBJ2-3	CASSSGPRTDTQYF	TGTGCCAGCAGCAGTGGCCCCAGAACAGATACGCAGTATTTT
TRBD2	TRBV24-1	-	TRBJ2-1	CATSDTRTSGGPPLSDERFF	TGTGCCACCAGTGACACTAGGACTAGCGGGGGGCCCCCTCTGAGCGATGAGCGGTTCTTC
TRBD1	TRBV12-3/TRBV12-4	many	TRBJ1-6	CASSQGQGNSPLHF	TGCGCCAGCAGCCAAGGACAGGGTAATTCACCCCTCCACTTT
-	TRBV2	-	TRBJ2-3	CASSEALIRGDTQYF	TGTGCCAGCAGTGAAGCGCTGATCCGTGGGGATACGCAGTATTTT
TRBD2	TRBV29-1	few	TRBJ2-3	CSVEVLAGALMDTQYF	TGCAGCGTTGAAGTACTAGCGGGGGCCTTGATGGATACGCAGTATTTT